This T cell receptor beta chain was sequenced in a study of blood T cell repertoires in COVID-19. Method: immunoSEQ multiplex PCR; TCRdb's copy keeps in-frame clones and lacks some. The sample contains hundreds of thousands of clones, around 85% of which appear only once. V was pared by 3 bases and J by 12 bases, with 6 bases of the junction left unmatched. This CDR3 region has 12 residues. The germline V gene has CDR1 SGHRS and CDR2 YFSETQ. The sequence was collected from a woman older than 75 with acute or convalescent COVID-19. V is TRBV5-1 and J is TRBJ2-1; 7 bases map to TRBD1. The sample taken for sequencing was peripheral blood. CDR3 DNA sequence: TGCGCCAGCAGCTCGACAGGGAATTGGCAGTTCTTC. This sequence encodes CASSSTGNWQFF.